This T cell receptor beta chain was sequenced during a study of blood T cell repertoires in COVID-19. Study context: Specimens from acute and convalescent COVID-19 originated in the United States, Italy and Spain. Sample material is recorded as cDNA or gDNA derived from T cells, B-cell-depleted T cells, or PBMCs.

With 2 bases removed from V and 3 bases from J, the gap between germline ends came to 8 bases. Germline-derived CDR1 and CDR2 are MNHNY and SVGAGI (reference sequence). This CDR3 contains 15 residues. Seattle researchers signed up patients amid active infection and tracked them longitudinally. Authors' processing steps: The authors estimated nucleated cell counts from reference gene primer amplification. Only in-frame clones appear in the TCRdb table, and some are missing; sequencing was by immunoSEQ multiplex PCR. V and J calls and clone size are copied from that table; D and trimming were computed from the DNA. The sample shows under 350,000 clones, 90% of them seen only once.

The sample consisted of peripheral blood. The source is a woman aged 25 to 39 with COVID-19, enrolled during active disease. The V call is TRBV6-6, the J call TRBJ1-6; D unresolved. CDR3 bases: TGTGCCAGCAGTTACCGGGAGAACTATAATTCACCCCTCCACTTT. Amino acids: CASSYRENYNSPLHF.